This T cell receptor beta chain was documented in a study of shared clonotypes between healthy human individuals. Germline values: CDR1 MGHRA, CDR2 YSYEKL. V gave up 2 bases and J gave up 3 bases, with 11 bases separating them. There are 15 residues in the CDR3. Assay used: immunoSEQ multiplex PCR; TCRdb lists only in-frame clones, some missing. The table lists 2 million to 2.5 million clones, approximately 90% of them singletons, with 0.37% in the top ten. This clone was observed once. The healthy adult donors were HIV-negative and reported no recent acute infections or vaccinations. This sequence joins TRBV4-1 and TRBJ1-3, with D possibly being TRBD1 (5 bases). The sample taken for sequencing was naive CD4+ T cells from PBMCs. As for subset: CD45RA+ positively selected. The TCR originated in a man between 18 and 29 years old in good health. Some clones in this sample may be carry-over from other donors' samples. CDR3 residues: CASSQLSGGGNTIYF. CDR3 in DNA: TGCGCCAGCAGCCAACTGTCGGGGGGTGGAAACACCATATATTTT.